One sample yielded the 18 T cell receptor beta chains listed below, sequenced in a study of blood T cell repertoires in COVID-19. Method: immunoSEQ multiplex PCR; TCRdb's copy keeps in-frame clones and lacks some. The sample contains about 170,000 clones, approximately 86% of which appear only once. Sequencing input: peripheral blood. These receptors originate from a man between 65 and 80 years old with acute or convalescent COVID-19.

The rearrangement links TRBV9 to TRBJ2-3, with D possibly being TRBD2 (5 bases). Trimming stripped 5 bases from V and 0 bases from J, with 25 bases between. Germline CDR1 is SGDLS and CDR2 is YYNGEE. This CDR3 comprises 19 residues. DNA of the CDR3: TGTGCCAGCAGTCCCCGGGGAGACCTATCTTTTGATAGCACAGATACGCAGTATTTT. It translates to CASSPRGDLSFDSTDTQYF.

The V call is TRBV18, the J call TRBJ1-6; TRBD1 matches at 7 bases. The CDR3 totals 15 residues. Per the germline V gene, CDR1 is KGHSH and CDR2 is LQKENI. The junction had 9 bases not matched to a gene; V was cut back by 3 bases and J by 10 bases. The CDR3 is CASSPREGAGSPLHF. CDR3 bases: TGTGCCAGCTCACCGCGGGAGGGGGCTGGGTCACCCCTCCACTTT.

The chain recombines TRBV11-2 with TRBJ1-5; 7 nucleotides line up with TRBD1. The V gene end was trimmed by 2 bases and the J gene end by 5 bases; junction bases not matched to a gene: 3. CDR1 SGHAT and CDR2 FQNNGV come from the germline V gene. CDR3 length: 14 residues. The DNA of the CDR3 is TGTGCCAGCAGCTTAAGAGGGGGCGATCAGCCCCAGCATTTT. Protein: CASSLRGGDQPQHF.

The chain joins TRBV3-1 (or the pseudogene TRBV3-2) to TRBJ2-3; 8 positions match TRBD2. The germline gives CDR1 LGHDT, CDR2 YNNKEL (reference sequence). After removal of 0 bases from V and 6 bases from J, the junction contained 8 bases not matched to a gene. This CDR3 region has 16 residues. The CDR3 loop reads CASSQDPAGVGDTQYF. For the CDR3, the DNA is TGTGCCAGCAGCCAAGATCCAGCGGGAGTAGGGGATACGCAGTATTTT.

V is TRBV6-5 and J is TRBJ2-3, with 8 nucleotides matching TRBD2. J lost 2 bases, V lost 7 bases, and 8 bases had no gene match. The CDR3 is 15 residues long. Germline-derived CDR1 and CDR2 are MNHEY and SVGAGI. CDR3 DNA sequence: TGTGCCAGCACCATAGCGGGGCGATTCACAGATACGCAGTATTTT. It yields the protein CASTIAGRFTDTQYF.

V gene TRBV6-5 combines with J gene TRBJ2-5; unclear D gene. Germline CDR1 is MNHEY and CDR2 is SVGAGI. The CDR3 totals 11 residues. Trimming removed 9 bases from V and 1 base from J, with 6 bases in between. The CDR3 coding sequence is TGTGCCAGTACTTTCCAAGAGACCCAGTACTTC. Its protein product is CASTFQETQYF.

V and J are TRBV4-1 and TRBJ1-5; 7 bases map to TRBD1. The ends lost 0 bases at V and 6 bases at J; junction bases unmatched: 8. In germline, CDR1 is MGHRA, CDR2 YSYEKL. This CDR3 comprises 16 residues. CDR3 in DNA: TGCGCCAGCAGCCAAGACCCGACAGGGATCAGTCAGCCCCAGCATTTT. Its protein is CASSQDPTGISQPQHF.

This clone is a singleton in its sample. The chain is built from TRBV12-5 and TRBJ2-7; 7 nucleotides line up with TRBD1. Germline values: CDR1 LGHNT, CDR2 FRNRAP. CDR3 length: 14 amino acids. The J segment lost 3 bases and the V segment lost 6 bases, leaving 8 bases of the junction unmatched. The CDR3 DNA reads TGTGCTAGTGGACCCCGGACAGGCCTCTACGAGCAGTACTTC. Its translation is CASGPRTGLYEQYF.

The chain joins TRBV6-5 to TRBJ1-1; D not resolved. CDR1 and CDR2 (germline): MNHEY, SVGAGI. This CDR3 spans 13 amino acids. Trimming stripped 6 bases from V and 3 bases from J, with 11 bases between. Written as DNA, the CDR3 is TGTGCCAGCAGCCTCGGTCGGGACACTGAAGCTTTCTTT. It translates to CASSLGRDTEAFF.

The chain recombines TRBV6-6 with TRBJ2-2, with TRBD1 as a possible D gene (5 bases). The ends were cut back, 3 bases at V and 7 bases at J, with 12 bases in the middle. CDR3 size: 14 residues. In germline, CDR1 is MNHNY, CDR2 SVGAGI (reference sequence). In nucleotides, the CDR3 is TGTGCCAGCAGTTATGTCAGGGTGCACGGGGAGCTGTTTTTT. Translating gives CASSYVRVHGELFF.

The chain combines TRBV4-2 with TRBJ2-1; perhaps TRBD2 as D (7 bases). Between the trimmed V and J ends, which lost 4 bases and 8 bases, there was a span of 15 bases. The CDR3 consists of 14 residues. CDR1 LGHNA and CDR2 YNFKEQ come from the germline V gene. The CDR3 loop reads CASSPKGGRDEQFF. For the CDR3, the DNA is TGTGCCAGCAGCCCAAAAGGGGGGAGGGATGAGCAGTTCTTC.

V usage is TRBV6-2 or TRBV6-3 and J usage is TRBJ2-5, with 8 nucleotides matching TRBD2. Germline CDR1 MNHEY, CDR2 SVGEGT. This CDR3 has 14 residues. J was trimmed by 2 bases and V by 5 bases; bases with no gene match: 4. CDR3 in DNA: TGTGCCAGCAGTGGACGGGGGGGGCAAGAGACCCAGTACTTC. It encodes CASSGRGGQETQYF.

The V call is TRBV5-4, the J call TRBJ2-1, with no clear D. Deletions cut 3 bases from V and 5 bases from J, with 12 bases between. The CDR3 sequence is 14 residues long. The germline V gene encodes CDR1 SGHNT and CDR2 YYREEE (reference sequence). The CDR3 DNA sequence: TGTGCCAGCAGCTCTTTTGCTGAGAACAATGAGCAGTTCTTC. Translating gives CASSSFAENNEQFF.

The CDR3 DNA follows: TGTGCCTGGAGTGTAACTACTCATGGAAACACCATATATTTT. As protein: CAWSVTTHGNTIYF. V is TRBV30 and J is TRBJ1-3; no definite D call. CDR3 size: 14 residues. CDR1 and CDR2 from the germline V gene are GTSNPN and SVGIG (reference sequence). V was pared by 0 bases and J by 3 bases, with 9 bases between. The variable domain in full, completed from reference TRBV30 and TRBJ1-3, reads SQTIHQWPATLVQPVGSPLSLECTVEGTSNPNLYWYRQAAGRGLQLLFYSVGIGQISSEVPQNLSASRPQDRQFILSSKKLLLSDSGFYLCAWSVTTHGNTIYFGEGSWLTVV.

The chain is built from TRBV19 and TRBJ1-4; D is possibly TRBD1 (6 bases). V was cut by 7 bases and J by 7 bases, with 13 bases left in between. Germline V gene sequence: CDR1 LNHDA, CDR2 SQIVND (reference sequence). The length of the CDR3 is 13 residues. CDR3 DNA: TGTGCCAGTACAGGGGTTTGGAGTGAAAAACTGTTTTTT. This codes for CASTGVWSEKLFF.

This chain joins TRBV7-2 and TRBJ2-2; tentative D call: TRBD1 (5 bases). Germline V gene lookup returns CDR1 SGHTA and CDR2 FQGNSA. Trimming shortened V by 6 bases and J by 4 bases, and 12 bases separated the two germline ends. This CDR3 has 14 residues. CDR3 sequence (DNA): TGTGCCAGCAGACGGCAGGGTGTCACCGGGGAGCTGTTTTTT. This sequence encodes CASRRQGVTGELFF. Based on the CDR3 plus reference TRBV7-2 and TRBJ2-2, the full variable domain is GAGVSQSPSNKVTEKGKDVELRCDPISGHTALYWYRQSLGQGLEFLIYFQGNSAPDKSGLPSDRFSAERTGGSVSTLTIQRTQQEDSAVYLCASRRQGVTGELFFGEGSRLTVL.

A single count supports this clone. This chain uses TRBV7-2 with TRBJ1-6; D remains unclear. V was pared by 6 bases and J by 8 bases, with 14 bases between. Germline loops: CDR1 SGHTA, CDR2 FQGNSA. The CDR3 loop spans 14 amino acids. The CDR3 sequence: CASSLVEADSPLHF. CDR3 sequence (DNA): TGTGCCAGCAGTCTGGTGGAGGCGGATTCACCCCTCCACTTT. The complete variable domain, with remaining parts taken from reference TRBV7-2 and TRBJ1-6, reads GAGVSQSPSNKVTEKGKDVELRCDPISGHTALYWYRQSLGQGLEFLIYFQGNSAPDKSGLPSDRFSAERTGGSVSTLTIQRTQQEDSAVYLCASSLVEADSPLHFGNGTRLTVT.

CDR3 DNA sequence: TGTGCCAGCAGTTTCCTAGCGGGAGGTCAGGTTAGGGCCGGGGAGCTGTTTTTT. This encodes CASSFLAGGQVRAGELFF. The J gene is TRBJ2-2, the V gene TRBV27; 11 bases match TRBD2. The CDR3 length is 18 residues. After removal of 3 bases from V and 6 bases from J, the junction contained 12 bases not matched to a gene. Germline-derived CDR1 and CDR2 are MNHEY and SMNVEV (reference sequence).